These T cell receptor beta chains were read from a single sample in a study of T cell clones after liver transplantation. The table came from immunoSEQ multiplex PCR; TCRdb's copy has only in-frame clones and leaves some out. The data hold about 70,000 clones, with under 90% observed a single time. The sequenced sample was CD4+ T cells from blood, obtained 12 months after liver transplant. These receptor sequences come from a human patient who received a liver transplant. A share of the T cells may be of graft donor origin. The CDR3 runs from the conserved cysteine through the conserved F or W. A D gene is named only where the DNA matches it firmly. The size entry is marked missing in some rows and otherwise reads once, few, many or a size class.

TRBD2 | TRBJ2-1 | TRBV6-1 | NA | TGTGCCAGCAGTGAAGGTGGACTAGTGATCGATGAGCAGTTCTTC | CASSEGGLVIDEQFF
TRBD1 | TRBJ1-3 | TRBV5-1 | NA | TGCGCCAGCAGCCGAGGCCCGGGACAGGGGAATGGAAACACCATATATTTT | CASSRGPGQGNGNTIYF
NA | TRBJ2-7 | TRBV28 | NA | TGTGCCAGCATAGGGCCGCTTCCCTACGAGCAGTACTTC | CASIGPLPYEQYF
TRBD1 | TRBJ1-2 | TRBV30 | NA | TGTGCCTGGAGCCGGGGGACAGGGAATGTGGGCTACACCTTC | CAWSRGTGNVGYTF
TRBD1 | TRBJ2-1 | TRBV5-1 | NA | TGCGCCAGCAGCTCCTCCGGGACAGGCTCCTACAATGAGCAGTTCTTC | CASSSSGTGSYNEQFF
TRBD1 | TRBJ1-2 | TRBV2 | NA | TGTGCCAGCAGTGATAGGACAGGGTATAACTATGGCTACACCTTC | CASSDRTGYNYGYTF
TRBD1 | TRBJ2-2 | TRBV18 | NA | TGTGCCAGCTCAAGGGGGCAGTCGAACACCGGGGAGCTGTTTTTT | CASSRGQSNTGELFF
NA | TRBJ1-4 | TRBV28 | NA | TGTGCCAGCAGTCGACCCCTTGGGGGCACTAATGAAAAACTGTTTTTT | CASSRPLGGTNEKLFF
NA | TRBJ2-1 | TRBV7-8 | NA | TGTGCCAGCAGCCTCCGGCGGGAGAGGGGGTTTGAGCAGTTCTTC | CASSLRRERGFEQFF
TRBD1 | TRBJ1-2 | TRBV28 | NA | TGTGCCAGCATCCCATCGAGGACAGGGGACCGCGGCTACACCTTC | CASIPSRTGDRGYTF
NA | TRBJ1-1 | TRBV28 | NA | TGTGCCAGCAGTCCCCATGGCAGGGTTGGCATGAACACTGAAGCTTTCTTT | CASSPHGRVGMNTEAFF
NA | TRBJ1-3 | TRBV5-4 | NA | TGTGCCAGCAGCTTGGCCTCCAGGAGCTCTGGAAACACCATATATTTT | CASSLASRSSGNTIYF
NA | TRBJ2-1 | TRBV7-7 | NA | TGTGCTAGCAGCTTCTTATCATCCACCAGTGAGCAGTTCTTC | CASSFLSSTSEQFF
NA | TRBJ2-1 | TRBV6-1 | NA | TGTGCCAGCAGTGAGGGGATCAATGAGCAGTTCTTC | CASSEGINEQFF
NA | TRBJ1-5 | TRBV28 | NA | TGTGCCAGCAGTTTAACAGTAAATCAGCCCCAGCATTTT | CASSLTVNQPQHF
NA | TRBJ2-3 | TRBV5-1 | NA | TGCGCCAGCAGCTCCGCAACCACAACTGCAGATACGCAGTATTTT | CASSSATTTADTQYF
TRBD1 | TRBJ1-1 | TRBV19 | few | TGTGCCAGTAGGCCCGACAGGGTATTCACTGAAGCTTTCTTT | CASRPDRVFTEAFF
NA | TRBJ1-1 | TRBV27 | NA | TGTGCCAGCAGTTTATCGGCCCGGGGGCGGACTGAAGCTTTCTTT | CASSLSARGRTEAFF
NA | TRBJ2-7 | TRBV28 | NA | TGTGCCAGCAGTTTAGCCCGGACTCGAGGCGAGCAGTACTTC | CASSLARTRGEQYF
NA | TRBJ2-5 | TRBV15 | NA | TGTGCCACCAGCAGAGATCGAGGACTTCAAGAGACCCAGTACTTC | CATSRDRGLQETQYF
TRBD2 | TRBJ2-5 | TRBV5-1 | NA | TGCGCCAGCGGTTCTAGCGGGAACTCGAGAGAGACCCAGTACTTC | CASGSSGNSRETQYF
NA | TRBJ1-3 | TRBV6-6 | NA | TGTGCCAGCAAAGGTTTCACCCGGGGAAACACCATATATTTT | CASKGFTRGNTIYF
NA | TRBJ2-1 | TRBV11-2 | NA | TGTGCCAGCAGCTTAGACGCCCTTACTCTAACGAGCTCCTACAATGAGCAGTTCTTC | CASSLDALTLTSSYNEQFF
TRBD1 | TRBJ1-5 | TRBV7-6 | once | TGTGCCAGCAGCTTAGAAGGGGGCCAGCCCCAGCATTTT | CASSLEGGQPQHF
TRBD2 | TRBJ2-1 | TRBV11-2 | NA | TGTGCCAGCAGCTTTACTAGCGGGAGTTCGGGTGAGCAGTTCTTC | CASSFTSGSSGEQFF
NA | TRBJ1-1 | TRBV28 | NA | TGTGCCAGCTGGTCACAGGCGAACACTGAAGCTTTCTTT | CASWSQANTEAFF
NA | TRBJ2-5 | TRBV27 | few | TGTGCCAGCAGTTTAAGGGTCGGGGAGACCCAGTACTTC | CASSLRVGETQYF
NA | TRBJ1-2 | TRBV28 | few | TGTGCCAGCAGTGGGGCTAACTATGGCTACACCTTC | CASSGANYGYTF
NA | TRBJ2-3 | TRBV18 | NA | TGTGCCAGCTCATATCGGGGTCCTAGCACAGATACGCAGTATTTT | CASSYRGPSTDTQYF
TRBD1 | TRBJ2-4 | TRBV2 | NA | TGTGCCACCAACGGACAGGACAAAAACATTCAGTACTTC | CATNGQDKNIQYF
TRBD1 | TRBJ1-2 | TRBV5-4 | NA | TGTGCCAGCACCCTAGGACAGGGTGCCCCCCTATCTGGGGGCTACACCTTC | CASTLGQGAPLSGGYTF
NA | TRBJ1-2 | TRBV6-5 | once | TGTGCCAGCAGCCCCTGGGATGGAGGCTACACCTTC | CASSPWDGGYTF
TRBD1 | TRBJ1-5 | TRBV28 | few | TGTGCCAGCAGTTTGACGACAGGGTGGAACAGCAATCAGCCCCAGCATTTT | CASSLTTGWNSNQPQHF
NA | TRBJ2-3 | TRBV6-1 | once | TGTGCCAGCAGTGAATTTGGGTACTTGGGGGTCTCAGATACGCAGTATTTT | CASSEFGYLGVSDTQYF
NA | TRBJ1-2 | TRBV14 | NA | TGTGCCAGCAGCCTTTTTACTACCAGGCTCCCGCCGGGTGGCTACACCTTC | CASSLFTTRLPPGGYTF
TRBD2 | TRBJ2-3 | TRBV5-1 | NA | TGCGCCAGCAGACCTAAACCTAGCGGGGGTTACACAGATACGCAGTATTTT | CASRPKPSGGYTDTQYF
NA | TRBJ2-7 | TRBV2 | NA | TGTGCCAGCAGTGAGCCGAGCTACGAGCAGTACTTC | CASSEPSYEQYF
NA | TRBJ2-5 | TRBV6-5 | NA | TGTGCCAGCAGTGGACCCGGGACGGTAAAAGAGACCCAGTACTTC | CASSGPGTVKETQYF
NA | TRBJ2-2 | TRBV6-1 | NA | TGTGCCAGCAGGCTCGGGGTGACCGGGGAGCTGTTTTTT | CASRLGVTGELFF
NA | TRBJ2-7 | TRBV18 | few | TGTGCCAGCTCACTGAGACAGGAGTACGAGCAGTACTTC | CASSLRQEYEQYF
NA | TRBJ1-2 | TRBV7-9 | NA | TGTGCCAGCAGCTTAGAACCAAGGAAATTTGGTGGCTATGGCTACACCTTC | CASSLEPRKFGGYGYTF
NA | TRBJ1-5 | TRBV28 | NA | TGTGCCAGCAAGGGCAGCAATCAGCCCCAGCATTTT | CASKGSNQPQHF
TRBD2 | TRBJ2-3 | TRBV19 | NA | TGTGCCAGTAGTATAGAGGCTAGCGGGACCTCCCACGGGCTGGATACGCAGTATTTT | CASSIEASGTSHGLDTQYF
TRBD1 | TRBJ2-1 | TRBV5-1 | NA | TGCGCCAGCAGCGGGGGGACAGGGGTTCTTTCCTACAATGAGCAGTTCTTC | CASSGGTGVLSYNEQFF
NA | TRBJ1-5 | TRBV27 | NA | TGTGCCAGCAAACCCATCGTGGGGGCAGGCAATCAGCCCCAGCATTTT | CASKPIVGAGNQPQHF
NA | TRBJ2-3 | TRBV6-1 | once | TGTGCCAGCAGTGATCGCGGAACAATCACAGATACGCAGTATTTT | CASSDRGTITDTQYF
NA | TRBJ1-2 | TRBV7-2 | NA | TGTGCCAGCAGCCGTTTCGACATCGAAGTCTATGGCTACACCTTC | CASSRFDIEVYGYTF
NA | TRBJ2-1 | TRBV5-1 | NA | TGCGCCAGCAGCTTGGACCTAGCTCAGGGGCAGTTCTTC | CASSLDLAQGQFF
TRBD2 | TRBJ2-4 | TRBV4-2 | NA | TGTGCCAGCAGCTATGGGACTAGCGGGAACATTCAGTACTTC | CASSYGTSGNIQYF